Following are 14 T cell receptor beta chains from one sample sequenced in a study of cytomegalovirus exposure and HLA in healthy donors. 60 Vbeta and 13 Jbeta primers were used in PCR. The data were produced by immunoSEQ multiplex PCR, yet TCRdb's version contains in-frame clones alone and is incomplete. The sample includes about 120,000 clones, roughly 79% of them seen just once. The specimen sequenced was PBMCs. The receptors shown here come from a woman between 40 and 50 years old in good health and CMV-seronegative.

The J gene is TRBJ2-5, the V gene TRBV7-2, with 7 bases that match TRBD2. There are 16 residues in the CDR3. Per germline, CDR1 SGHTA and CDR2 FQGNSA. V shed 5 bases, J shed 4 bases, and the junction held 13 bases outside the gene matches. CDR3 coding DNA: TGTGCCAGCAGCCCTCCCGGAGGACTAGTTCGAGAGACCCAGTACTTC. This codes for CASSPPGGLVRETQYF.

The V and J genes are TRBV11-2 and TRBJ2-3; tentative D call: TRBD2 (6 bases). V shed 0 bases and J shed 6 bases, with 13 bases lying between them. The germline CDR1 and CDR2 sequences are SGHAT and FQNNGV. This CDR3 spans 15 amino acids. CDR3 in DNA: TGTGCCAGCAGCTTAGATGGGGCGGGATCGGATACGCAGTATTTT. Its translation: CASSLDGAGSDTQYF.

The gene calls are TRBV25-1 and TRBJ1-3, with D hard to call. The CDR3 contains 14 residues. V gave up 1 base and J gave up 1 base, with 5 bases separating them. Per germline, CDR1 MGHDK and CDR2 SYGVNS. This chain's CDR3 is CASSESISGNTIYF. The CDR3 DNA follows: TGTGCCAGCAGTGAATCCATTTCTGGAAACACCATATATTTT.

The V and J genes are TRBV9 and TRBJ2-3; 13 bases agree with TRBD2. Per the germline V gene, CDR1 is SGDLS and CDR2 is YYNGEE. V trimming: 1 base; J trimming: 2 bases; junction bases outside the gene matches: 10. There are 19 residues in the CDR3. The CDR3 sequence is CASSVPGLAGLGTTDTQYF. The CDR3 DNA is TGTGCCAGCAGCGTACCGGGACTAGCGGGACTCGGAACCACAGATACGCAGTATTTT.

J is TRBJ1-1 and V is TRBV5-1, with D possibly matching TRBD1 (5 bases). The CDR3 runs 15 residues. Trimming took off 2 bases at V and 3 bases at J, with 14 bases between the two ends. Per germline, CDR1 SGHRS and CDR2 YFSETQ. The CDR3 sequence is CASSFRDSVDTEAFF. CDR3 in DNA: TGCGCCAGCAGCTTCAGGGACTCTGTGGACACTGAAGCTTTCTTT.

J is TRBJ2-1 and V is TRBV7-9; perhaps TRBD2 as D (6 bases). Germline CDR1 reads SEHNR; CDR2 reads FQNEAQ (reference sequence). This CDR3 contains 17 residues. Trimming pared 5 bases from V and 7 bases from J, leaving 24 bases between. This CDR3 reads CASSPRGSGYLGNEQFF. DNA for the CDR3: TGTGCCAGCAGCCCCCGGGGTAGCGGATACCTAGGGAATGAGCAGTTCTTC.

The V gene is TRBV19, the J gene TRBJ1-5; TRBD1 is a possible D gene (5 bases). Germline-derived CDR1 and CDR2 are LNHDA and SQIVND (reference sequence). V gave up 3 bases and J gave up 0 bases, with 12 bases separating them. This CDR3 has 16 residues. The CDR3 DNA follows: TGTGCCAGTAGTATCGTGGGGCGGGGTAGCAATCAGCCCCAGCATTTT. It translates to CASSIVGRGSNQPQHF.

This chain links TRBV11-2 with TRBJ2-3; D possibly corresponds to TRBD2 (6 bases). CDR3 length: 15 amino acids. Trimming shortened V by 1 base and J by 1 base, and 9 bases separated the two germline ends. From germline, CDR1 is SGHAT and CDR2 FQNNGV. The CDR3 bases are TGTGCCAGCAGCTTAGCGGGAGCGGGCACAGATACGCAGTATTTT. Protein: CASSLAGAGTDTQYF.

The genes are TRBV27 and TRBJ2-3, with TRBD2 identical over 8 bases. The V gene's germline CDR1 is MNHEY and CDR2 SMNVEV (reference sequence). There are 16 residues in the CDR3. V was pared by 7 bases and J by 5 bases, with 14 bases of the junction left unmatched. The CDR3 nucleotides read TGTGCCAGCACCTCCGGGAACGGGAGGGCCGGAGATACGCAGTATTTT. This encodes CASTSGNGRAGDTQYF.

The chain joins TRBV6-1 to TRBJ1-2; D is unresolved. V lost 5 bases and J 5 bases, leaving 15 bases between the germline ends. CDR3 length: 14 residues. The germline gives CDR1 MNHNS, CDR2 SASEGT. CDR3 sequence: CASSSRRGGYGYTF. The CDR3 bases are TGTGCCAGCAGTTCCAGACGGGGTGGGTATGGCTACACCTTC.

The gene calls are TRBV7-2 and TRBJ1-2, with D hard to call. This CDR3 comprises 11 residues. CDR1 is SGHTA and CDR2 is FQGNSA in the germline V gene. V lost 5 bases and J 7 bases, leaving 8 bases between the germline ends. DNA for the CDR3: TGTGCCAGCAGCCGCTACTTTGGCTACACCTTC. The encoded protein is CASSRYFGYTF.

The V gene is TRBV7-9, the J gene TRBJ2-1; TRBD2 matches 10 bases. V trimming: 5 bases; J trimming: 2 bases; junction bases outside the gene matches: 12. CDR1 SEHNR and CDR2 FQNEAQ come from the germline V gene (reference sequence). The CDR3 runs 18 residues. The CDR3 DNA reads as TGTGCCAGCAGCCCACCCCTAAGACTAGCGGGTGCCTACAATGAGCAGTTCTTC. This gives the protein CASSPPLRLAGAYNEQFF.

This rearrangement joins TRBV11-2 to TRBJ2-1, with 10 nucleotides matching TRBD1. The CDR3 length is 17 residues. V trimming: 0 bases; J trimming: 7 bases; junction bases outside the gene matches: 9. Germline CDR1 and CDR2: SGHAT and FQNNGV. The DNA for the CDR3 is TGTGCCAGCAGCTTAGATTTGACAGGGGGCCCCACGAATGAGCAGTTCTTC. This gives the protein CASSLDLTGGPTNEQFF.

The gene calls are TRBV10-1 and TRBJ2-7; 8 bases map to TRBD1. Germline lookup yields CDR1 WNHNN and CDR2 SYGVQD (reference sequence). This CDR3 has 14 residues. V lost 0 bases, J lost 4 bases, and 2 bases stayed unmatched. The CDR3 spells CASSESYRGYEQYF. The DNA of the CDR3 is TGCGCCAGCAGTGAGTCGTACAGGGGGTACGAGCAGTACTTC.